The 23 T cell receptor beta chains in this list originate from one sample, sequenced in a study of blood T cell repertoires in COVID-19. Assay: immunoSEQ multiplex PCR; the TCRdb copy retains only in-frame clones and omits some. The sample lists 170,000 or so clones; about 80% were seen once. Source material: peripheral blood. The source is a human donor in a cohort sampled during active COVID-19.

This sequence joins TRBV11-2 and TRBJ2-7; D uncertain. CDR3 length: 13 amino acids. Germline CDR1 reads SGHAT; CDR2 reads FQNNGV. With 5 bases removed from V and 3 bases from J, the gap between germline ends came to 11 bases. The CDR3 sequence: CASSPPEIYEQYF. The CDR3 DNA is TGTGCCAGCAGCCCCCCGGAGATCTACGAGCAGTACTTC.

The rearrangement joins TRBV5-4 to TRBJ2-1; no clear D. This CDR3 is 14 amino acids long. CDR1 is SGHNT and CDR2 is YYREEE in the germline V gene (reference sequence). V was shortened by 3 bases and J by 5 bases, with 12 bases between the two germline ends. CDR3 sequence (DNA): TGTGCCAGCAGCTACCCGGGTGCGGACAATGAGCAGTTCTTC. Its protein is CASSYPGADNEQFF.

The rearrangement joins TRBV19 to TRBJ2-6; D is unresolved. The CDR3 runs to 17 residues. Deletions cut 1 base from V and 0 bases from J, with 10 bases between. The germline V gene encodes CDR1 LNHDA and CDR2 SQIVND (reference sequence). The CDR3: CASSIGAHLSGANVLTF. The CDR3 region has the DNA TGTGCCAGTAGTATAGGGGCGCACCTCTCTGGGGCCAACGTCCTGACTTTC.

The chain combines TRBV29-1 with TRBJ2-7; 13 bases are shared with TRBD2. V lost 6 bases and J lost 3; bases outside the gene matches: 5. The germline CDR1 and CDR2 sequences are SQVTM and ANQGSEA. The CDR3 length is 14 residues. CDR3 in DNA: TGCAGCGTCGCGGGACTAGCGGGGAACTACGAGCAGTACTTC. As protein: CSVAGLAGNYEQYF.

This CDR3 is CASSLQGGDTEAFF. Here the CDR3 DNA reads TGTGCCAGCAGCCTACAGGGTGGGGACACTGAAGCTTTCTTT. This chain joins TRBV3-1 (or the pseudogene TRBV3-2) and TRBJ1-1, with D perhaps matching TRBD1 (6 bases). Trimming left V 4 bases short and J 3 bases short, with 12 bases between. The CDR3 has 14 residues. The germline V gene encodes CDR1 LGHDT and CDR2 YNNKEL (reference sequence).

The CDR3 coding sequence is TGCGCCAGCAGCTCGGACAGTAGCACAGATACGCAGTATTTT. It encodes CASSSDSSTDTQYF. The chain is built from TRBV5-1 and TRBJ2-3; D might be TRBD1 (6 bases). Germline V gene lookup returns CDR1 SGHRS and CDR2 YFSETQ. Deletions cut 3 bases from V and 0 bases from J, with 8 bases between. The CDR3 runs to 14 residues.

This sequence joins TRBV5-1 and TRBJ1-3, with TRBD1 matching 7 bases. The CDR3 covers 15 residues. The J segment lost 4 bases and the V segment lost 0 bases, leaving 4 bases of the junction unmatched. Germline CDR1 is SGHRS and CDR2 is YFSETQ. CDR3 region: CASSLGAGGGNTIYF. The CDR3 DNA sequence: TGCGCCAGCAGCTTGGGAGCAGGGGGAGGAAACACCATATATTTT. Looking up the rest from reference TRBV5-1 and TRBJ1-3 gives the full variable domain: KAGVTQTPRYLIKTRGQQVTLSCSPISGHRSVSWYQQTPGQGLQFLFEYFSETQRNKGNFPGRFSGRQFSNSRSEMNVSTLELGDSALYLCASSLGAGGGNTIYFGEGSWLTVV.

Only one count was recorded for this clone. This chain joins TRBV7-8 and TRBJ1-1, with D maybe TRBD1 (6 bases). Germline lookup yields CDR1 SGHVS and CDR2 FQNEAQ. The length of the CDR3 is 15 residues. Trimming cost V 1 base and J 1 base, with 10 bases left between them. CDR3 DNA: TGTGCCAGCAGCTTAGGGTGGACAGAGAACACTGAAGCTTTCTTT. The encoded protein is CASSLGWTENTEAFF.

This chain joins TRBV5-1 and TRBJ2-1; D may be TRBD2 (6 bases). Trimming removed 6 bases from V and 0 bases from J, with 13 bases in between. The germline gives CDR1 SGHRS, CDR2 YFSETQ. The CDR3 extends over 15 amino acids. CDR3 sequence: CASNPGTLSYNEQFF. CDR3 sequence (DNA): TGCGCCAGCAACCCCGGGACTCTCTCCTACAATGAGCAGTTCTTC.

The chain employs TRBV11-2 and TRBJ1-6, with 7 bases fitting TRBD1. This CDR3 comprises 15 residues. In germline, CDR1 is SGHAT, CDR2 FQNNGV. V trimming: 1 base; J trimming: 5 bases; junction bases outside the gene matches: 2. Written as DNA, the CDR3 is TGTGCCAGCAGCTTAGGGGACAGCAATAATTCACCCCTCCACTTT. It is translated as CASSLGDSNNSPLHF.

This clone was observed a few times. The chain couples TRBV7-3 to TRBJ2-1; possibly TRBD1 for D (6 bases). The CDR3 has 14 residues. V was pared by 5 bases and J by 3 bases, with 11 bases between. The germline gives CDR1 SGHTA, CDR2 FQGTGA. In DNA, the CDR3 is TGTGCCAGCAGCCTGCTAGGGGGCTACAATGAGCAGTTCTTC. It codes for CASSLLGGYNEQFF.

This clone was counted a few times. This sample also contains other DNA sequences that code for the same CDR3. The chain has TRBV27 and TRBJ1-2; 8 positions match TRBD1. CDR3 length: 13 amino acids. V lost 6 bases to trimming and J lost 3 bases; unmatched junction nucleotides: 3. Looked up from germline, CDR1 is MNHEY and CDR2 is SMNVEV (reference sequence). CDR3 nucleotide sequence: TGTGCCAGCAGCCTACAGGGGGACTATGGCTACACCTTC. Protein: CASSLQGDYGYTF.

The V gene is TRBV7-9, the J gene TRBJ2-3; 10 positions agree with TRBD2. The CDR3 extends over 16 amino acids. After removal of 2 bases from V and 6 bases from J, the junction contained 8 bases not matched to a gene. CDR1 is SEHNR and CDR2 is FQNEAQ in the germline V gene (reference sequence). The CDR3 nucleotides read TGTGCCAGCAGCTTAAACCTAGCGGGAGAAATGGATACGCAGTATTTT. It specifies CASSLNLAGEMDTQYF.

The chain combines TRBV7-8 with TRBJ2-7, with D possibly TRBD2 on 5 matching bases. CDR3 length equals 15 residues. Per the germline V gene, CDR1 is SGHVS and CDR2 is FQNEAQ. Deletions cut 6 bases from V and 4 bases from J, with 19 bases between. CDR3 DNA sequence: TGTGCCAGCAGTACCCGGACTCTCTCCGGATACGAGCAGTACTTC. Its translation: CASSTRTLSGYEQYF.

The chain carries TRBV7-9 and TRBJ2-1; 15 positions match TRBD2. With V trimmed by 0 bases and J by 0 bases, 3 bases remained unmatched. The germline V gene encodes CDR1 SEHNR and CDR2 FQNEAQ (reference sequence). This CDR3 is built from 19 residues. CDR3 bases: TGTGCCAGCAGCTTAGCCGGGACTAGCGGGGGGCACTCCTACAATGAGCAGTTCTTC. Its translation is CASSLAGTSGGHSYNEQFF.

This chain connects TRBV6-5 to TRBJ1-1; D possibly corresponds to TRBD1 (5 bases). The CDR3 spans 13 residues. Trimming left V 5 bases short and J 8 bases short, with 15 bases between. Germline loops: CDR1 MNHEY, CDR2 SVGAGI. The CDR3: CASSPSTGGEAFF. CDR3 nucleotides: TGTGCCAGCAGTCCATCAACCGGGGGGGAAGCTTTCTTT.

In its sample, this clone was seen a few times. The chain uses TRBV7-9 and TRBJ2-7, with no clear D. The CDR3 is 12 amino acids. CDR1 and CDR2 from the germline V gene are SEHNR and FQNEAQ (reference sequence). V was shortened by 5 bases and J by 3 bases, with 8 bases between the two germline ends. The CDR3 protein is CASSARSYEQYF. CDR3 DNA: TGTGCCAGCAGCGCGAGGAGCTACGAGCAGTACTTC.

This chain connects TRBV7-9 to TRBJ1-2; 7 nucleotides agree with TRBD1. CDR1 is SEHNR, CDR2 FQNEAQ, per germline (reference sequence). J lost 2 bases, V lost 5 bases, and 5 bases had no gene match. The CDR3 contains 14 residues. CDR3: CASSDTTGNYGYTF. The CDR3, as DNA: TGTGCCAGCAGCGATACGACAGGGAACTATGGCTACACCTTC.

This chain links TRBV19 with TRBJ1-5; the match to TRBD1 covers 7 bases. This CDR3 has 15 amino acids. The V gene's germline CDR1 is LNHDA and CDR2 SQIVND (reference sequence). The J segment lost 7 bases and the V segment lost 1 base, leaving 7 bases of the junction unmatched. CDR3 amino acids: CASSIGQGTRQPQHF. The CDR3 DNA is TGTGCCAGTAGTATAGGACAGGGTACCAGACAGCCCCAGCATTTT. The complete variable domain, with remaining parts taken from reference TRBV19 and TRBJ1-5, reads DGGITQSPKYLFRKEGQNVTLSCEQNLNHDAMYWYRQDPGQGLRLIYYSQIVNDFQKGDIAEGYSVSREKKESFPLTVTSAQKNPTAFYLCASSIGQGTRQPQHFGDGTRLSIL.

The chain links TRBV5-4 to TRBJ2-7; D may be TRBD2 (5 bases). Germline CDR1 reads SGHNT; CDR2 reads YYREEE (reference sequence). This CDR3 has 13 amino acids. The DNA of the CDR3 is TGTGCAGCGGCGGATGGAGGTTCCTACGAGCAGTACTTC. The encoded protein is CAAADGGSYEQYF.

The chain recombines TRBV28 with TRBJ2-1, with a possible D match to TRBD2 (6 bases). The CDR3 is made up of 17 amino acids. From germline, CDR1 is MDHEN and CDR2 SYDVKM. The V gene lost 6 bases and the J gene lost 7 bases, with 25 bases spanning the gap. Written as DNA, the CDR3 is TGTGCCAGCAGCACCTGGACGGGACTCCAACGAGTGAATGAGCAGTTCTTC. Translated, it gives CASSTWTGLQRVNEQFF.

The chain joins TRBV20-1 to TRBJ2-1; D unresolved. CDR3 length equals 10 residues. CDR1 and CDR2 (germline): DFQATT, SNEGSKA (reference sequence). The CDR3 region has the DNA TGCAGCTCCCTTAACAATGAGCAGTTCTTC. Encoded protein: CSSLNNEQFF.

This clone came up a few times. This chain uses TRBV25-1 with TRBJ1-5; tentatively, D is TRBD1 (5 bases). Germline CDR1 reads MGHDK; CDR2 reads SYGVNS. The CDR3 extends over 13 amino acids. V lost 4 bases to trimming and J lost 3 bases, with 7 bases between them. The DNA for the CDR3 is TGTGCCAGCAGTGGGGGCGCCAATCAGCCCCAGCATTTT. Encoded protein: CASSGGANQPQHF.